The 11 T cell receptor beta chains below come from one sample, sequenced in a study of cytomegalovirus exposure and HLA in healthy donors (dated by TCRdb to 2016 to 2017). Library preparation was by the immunoSEQ multiplex PCR assay. A mixture of 60 forward primers for TCR Vbeta segments and 13 reverse primers for TCR Jbeta segments was used in the multiplex PCR. The table comes from immuneACCESS by way of TCRdb, which keeps in-frame sequences with V and J called. Part of the clones is missing from these tables; in studies checked, under half for an unresolved V gene and the rest for unknown reasons. Recorded for this sample are about 120,000 clones; approximately 82% of them occurred a single time. The top ten constitute over 10% of the sample. Sequencing was performed on PBMCs. These receptors originate from a man aged 25-40 years in good health and CMV-seropositive.

The V and J genes are TRBV10-1 and TRBJ2-2; 7 bases line up with TRBD1. The CDR3 sequence is 14 residues long. Germline V gene sequence: CDR1 WNHNN, CDR2 SYGVQD (reference sequence). V gave up 4 bases and J gave up 6 bases; unmatched junction bases: 5. The CDR3 DNA is TGCGCCAGCAGTGCAGGGGGTGATTCCGGGGAGCTGTTTTTT. Protein: CASSAGGDSGELFF.

Here the CDR3 DNA reads TGTGCCAGCAGCTTAAGTGAGGTGGGGGAGCTGTTTTTT. Its translation: CASSLSEVGELFF. The chain links TRBV7-7 to TRBJ2-2; D is ambiguous. This CDR3 region has 13 residues. V lost 2 bases to trimming and J lost 8 bases, with 9 bases between them. Germline assignment: CDR1 SSHAT and CDR2 FNYEAQ (reference sequence).

The V call is TRBV6-5, the J call TRBJ2-5, with D maybe TRBD1 (5 bases). V was clipped by 2 bases and J by 3 bases, with 10 bases between them. This CDR3 has 14 amino acids. CDR1 is MNHEY and CDR2 is SVGAGI in the germline V gene. The CDR3 protein is CASSYNRLEETQYF. CDR3 nucleotide sequence: TGTGCCAGCAGTTACAACAGGCTCGAAGAGACCCAGTACTTC.

The chain recombines TRBV29-1 with TRBJ1-2, with 8 nucleotides matching TRBD1. This CDR3 contains 13 residues. The trim removed 6 bases at V and 1 base at J, leaving 4 bases unmatched. CDR1 and CDR2 from the germline V gene are SQVTM and ANQGSEA. The CDR3 nucleotides read TGCAGCGTGGGACAGGTCCTTAACTATGGCTACACCTTC. It codes for CSVGQVLNYGYTF.

J is TRBJ1-1 and V is TRBV4-1; D is unclear. V was trimmed by 0 bases and J by 5 bases, leaving 13 bases between them. The CDR3 runs to 15 residues. CDR1 is MGHRA and CDR2 is YSYEKL in the germline V gene. CDR3: CASSQEGGFGTEAFF. In DNA, the CDR3 is TGCGCCAGCAGCCAAGAAGGAGGGTTCGGAACTGAAGCTTTCTTT.

The chain employs TRBV5-4 and TRBJ2-7; TRBD2 might be the D (5 bases). V gave up 1 base and J gave up 3 bases, with 14 bases separating them. The CDR3 is 15 residues long. The V gene's germline CDR1 is SGHNT and CDR2 YYREEE (reference sequence). The CDR3 loop reads CASSLRPGMNYEQYF. CDR3 DNA sequence: TGTGCCAGCAGCTTGCGTCCCGGGATGAACTACGAGCAGTACTTC.

V gene TRBV7-9 combines with J gene TRBJ1-2, with a tentative D call TRBD1 (5 bases). Germline assignment: CDR1 SEHNR and CDR2 FQNEAQ (reference sequence). CDR3 length: 18 residues. V was shortened by 5 bases and J by 3 bases, with 25 bases between the two germline ends. The CDR3, as DNA: TGTGCCAGCAGCCCCGACGCCTACACAGGCCCCCCTCACTATGGCTACACCTTC. Its protein is CASSPDAYTGPPHYGYTF.

This clone was seen a single time. V is TRBV5-4 and J is TRBJ1-2, with D perhaps TRBD1 (5 bases). The CDR3 consists of 14 residues. Germline V gene lookup returns CDR1 SGHNT and CDR2 YYREEE (reference sequence). Trimming removed 7 bases at V and 3 bases at J, with 16 bases between. In nucleotides, the CDR3 is TGTGCCAGCGCCTCCGGGGGTGGGGACTATGGCTACACCTTC. The encoded protein is CASASGGGDYGYTF.

The gene calls are TRBV29-1 and TRBJ2-5; D gene unclear. Trimming removed 7 bases from V and 4 bases from J, with 10 bases in between. Looked up from germline, CDR1 is SQVTM and CDR2 is ANQGSEA. The CDR3 is 11 amino acids. CDR3 nucleotide sequence: TGCAGCGCAGAGGTAGGAGAGACCCAGTACTTC. It codes for CSAEVGETQYF.

V is TRBV7-2 and J is TRBJ2-3, with D maybe TRBD2 (6 bases). V lost 0 bases, J lost 5 bases, and 15 bases lay in between. In germline, CDR1 is SGHTA, CDR2 FQGNSA. CDR3 length: 16 amino acids. The DNA for the CDR3 is TGTGCCAGCAGCTTAGCGCTGGCTAGCGAAGTAGATACGCAGTATTTT. Translation: CASSLALASEVDTQYF.

The V and J genes are TRBV30 and TRBJ1-3; D gene unclear. This CDR3 is 14 amino acids long. CDR1 and CDR2 from the germline V gene are GTSNPN and SVGIG (reference sequence). Trimming shortened V by 2 bases and J by 0 bases, and 8 bases separated the two germline ends. The CDR3 region is CAWSFGNSGNTIYF. The CDR3 coding sequence is TGTGCCTGGAGTTTCGGGAACTCTGGAAACACCATATATTTT.